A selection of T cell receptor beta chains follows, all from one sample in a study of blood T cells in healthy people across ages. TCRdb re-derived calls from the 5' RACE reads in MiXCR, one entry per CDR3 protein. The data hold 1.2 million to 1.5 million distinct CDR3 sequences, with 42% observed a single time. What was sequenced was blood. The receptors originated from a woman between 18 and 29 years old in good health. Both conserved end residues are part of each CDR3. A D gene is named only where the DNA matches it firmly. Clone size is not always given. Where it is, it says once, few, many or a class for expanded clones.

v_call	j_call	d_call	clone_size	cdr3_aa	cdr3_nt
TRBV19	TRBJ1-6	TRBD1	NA	CASSISDRVNSPLHF	TGTGCCAGTAGTATCTCGGACAGGGTGAATTCACCCCTCCACTTT
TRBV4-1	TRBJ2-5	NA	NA	CASSPPDGETQYF	TGCGCCAGCAGCCCCCCCGATGGGGAGACCCAGTACTTC
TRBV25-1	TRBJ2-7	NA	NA	CANSPTHPRQNWGSYEQYF	TGTGCCAACAGTCCCACCCACCCACGACAAAATTGGGGCTCCTACGAGCAGTACTTC
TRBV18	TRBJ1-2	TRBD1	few	CASSPVTGTGGGYTF	TGTGCCAGCTCACCCGTAACCGGGACAGGGGGTGGCTACACCTTC
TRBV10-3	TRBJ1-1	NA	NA	CAISAGQLNTEAFF	TGTGCCATCAGTGCCGGACAGTTGAACACTGAAGCTTTCTTT
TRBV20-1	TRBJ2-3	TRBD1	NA	CAVGDRGPRAGRDTQYF	TGCGCCGTCGGGGACAGGGGCCCTAGGGCAGGTCGGGATACGCAGTATTTT
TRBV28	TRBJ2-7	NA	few	CASSLVAALSYEQYF	TGTGCCAGCAGTTTGGTAGCGGCCCTCTCCTACGAGCAGTACTTC
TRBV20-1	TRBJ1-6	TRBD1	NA	CSAEGAGDRGNSPLHF	TGCAGTGCAGAAGGTGCTGGGGACAGGGGAAATTCACCCCTCCACTTT
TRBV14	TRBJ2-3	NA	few	CASSQVGWIGTQYF	TGTGCCAGCAGCCAAGTTGGATGGATCGGTACGCAGTATTTT
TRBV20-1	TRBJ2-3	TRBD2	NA	CSVKAGGTTDTQYF	TGCAGTGTAAAAGCGGGAGGGACCACAGATACGCAGTATTTT
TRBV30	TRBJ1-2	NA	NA	CAWSTDNYGYTF	TGTGCCTGGAGTACGGATAACTATGGCTACACCTTC
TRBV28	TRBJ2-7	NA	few	CASGAAATYEQYF	TGTGCCAGCGGGGCAGCCGCCACCTACGAGCAGTACTTC
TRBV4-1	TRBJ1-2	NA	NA	CASSQEPPGAEGYTF	TGCGCCAGCAGCCAAGAGCCCCCAGGGGCAGAAGGCTACACCTTC
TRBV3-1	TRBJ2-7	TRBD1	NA	CASSHRTGASSYEQYF	TGTGCCAGCAGCCACAGGACAGGCGCGAGCTCCTACGAGCAGTACTTC
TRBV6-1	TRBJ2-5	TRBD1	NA	CASSRLPGQVFYNEQYF	TGTGCCAGCAGTAGACTACCGGGACAGGTCTTTTACAATGAGCAGTACTTC
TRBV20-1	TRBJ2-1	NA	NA	CSARDSTSSNYNEQFF	TGCAGTGCTAGAGATTCGACCTCGAGTAACTACAATGAGCAGTTCTTC
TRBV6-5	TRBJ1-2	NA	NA	CASSYYRGGTTYGYTF	TGTGCCAGCAGTTATTATAGGGGGGGGACTACCTATGGCTACACCTTC
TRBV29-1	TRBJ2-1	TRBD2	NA	CSVDISSGSGLEQFF	TGCAGCGTTGATATATCTAGCGGGAGTGGGTTGGAGCAGTTCTTC
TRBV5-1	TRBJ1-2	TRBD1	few	CASSLGGQGRDYGYTF	TGCGCCAGCAGCTTGGGCGGACAGGGTCGAGATTATGGCTACACCTTC
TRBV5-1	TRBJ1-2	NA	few	CASSLGDYGYGYTF	TGCGCCAGCAGCTTGGGGGACTATGGCTATGGCTACACCTTC
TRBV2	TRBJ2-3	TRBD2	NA	CASSGTSKYTQYF	TGTGCCAGCAGCGGGACTAGCAAATATACGCAGTATTTT
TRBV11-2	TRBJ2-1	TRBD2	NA	CASSLGPAGVSYNEQFF	TGTGCCAGCAGCTTAGGCCCAGCGGGAGTTTCTTACAATGAGCAGTTCTTC
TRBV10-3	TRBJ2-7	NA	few	CAISEGPGENEQYF	TGTGCCATCAGTGAGGGCCCAGGGGAGAACGAGCAGTACTTC
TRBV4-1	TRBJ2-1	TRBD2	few	CASQGLAGVPYNEQFF	TGCGCCAGCCAGGGACTAGCGGGAGTTCCCTACAATGAGCAGTTCTTC
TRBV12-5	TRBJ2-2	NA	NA	CASGLAGVAGELFF	TGTGCTAGTGGTTTGGCAGGGGTCGCCGGGGAGCTGTTTTTT
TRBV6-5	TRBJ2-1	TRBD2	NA	CASSYSSSGDQNEQFF	TGTGCCAGCAGTTACTCGTCTAGCGGGGATCAAAATGAGCAGTTCTTC
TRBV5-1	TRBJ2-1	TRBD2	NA	CASSVSGTFGGDEQFF	TGCGCCAGCAGCGTAAGCGGGACCTTCGGGGGAGATGAGCAGTTCTTC
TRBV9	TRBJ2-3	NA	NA	CASSVVAAVTDTQYF	TGTGCCAGCAGCGTAGTGGCAGCGGTCACAGATACGCAGTATTTT
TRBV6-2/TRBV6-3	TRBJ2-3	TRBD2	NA	CASSKSGGAPDTQYF	TGTGCCAGCAGCAAAAGCGGGGGGGCCCCAGATACGCAGTATTTT
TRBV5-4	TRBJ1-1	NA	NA	CASSLDGPRPNTEAFF	TGTGCCAGCAGCTTGGACGGACCTAGACCTAACACTGAAGCTTTCTTT
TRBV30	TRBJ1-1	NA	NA	CAWSQKGEAFF	TGTGCCTGGAGTCAAAAAGGGGAAGCTTTCTTT
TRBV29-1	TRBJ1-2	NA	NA	CSAADSPNYGYTF	TGCAGCGCTGCGGACAGCCCAAACTATGGCTACACCTTC
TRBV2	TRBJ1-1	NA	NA	CASSEERDTEAFF	TGTGCCAGCAGTGAGGAGAGGGACACTGAAGCTTTCTTT
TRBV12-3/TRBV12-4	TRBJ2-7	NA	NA	CASSFGGEACEQYF	TGTGCCAGCAGTTTCGGCGGAGAAGCCTGCGAGCAGTACTTC
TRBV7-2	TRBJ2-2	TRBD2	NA	CASSRTAGTSGINGELFF	TGTGCCAGCAGCCGGACCGCCGGGACTAGCGGGATTAACGGGGAGCTGTTTTTT
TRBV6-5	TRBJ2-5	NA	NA	CASSYLRTDVRQETQYF	TGTGCCAGCAGTTATTTGAGGACCGACGTACGCCAAGAGACCCAGTACTTC